The 3 T cell receptor beta chains given below trace back to one sample, sequenced in a study of memory CD4+ T cells and cytomegalovirus serostatus. The sort gate was single viable CD3+CD4+CD8-CD45RO+ cells for memory CD4+ T cells. TCRdb's table, derived via immunoSEQ multiplex PCR, lists solely in-frame clones and lacks some. The table has about 56,000 clones, roughly 82% seen once; the top ten hold around 0.38%. What was sequenced was memory CD4+ T cells from blood. The receptor set was obtained from an adult in good health and CMV-seronegative.

This sequence joins TRBV10-3 and TRBJ2-7; 9 bases are shared with TRBD1. The CDR3 is 14 amino acids. With 6 bases clipped from V and 3 bases from J, the junction kept 6 bases outside the gene matches. Per germline, CDR1 ENHRY and CDR2 SYGVKD. This chain's CDR3 is CAIRGGGQGYEQYF. CDR3 nucleotide sequence: TGTGCCATCAGAGGGGGGGGACAGGGCTACGAGCAGTACTTC.

This clone was detected only once. The chain combines TRBV9 with TRBJ2-5, with a possible D match to TRBD2 (7 bases). Germline CDR1 is SGDLS and CDR2 is YYNGEE. Trimming shortened V by 2 bases and J by 1 base, and 12 bases separated the two germline ends. The CDR3 length is 15 residues. CDR3 sequence (DNA): TGTGCCAGCAGCGTTCTTGCGGGGGCCCAAGAGACCCAGTACTTC. Translation: CASSVLAGAQETQYF.

This sequence joins TRBV9 and TRBJ1-3; tentative D call: TRBD1 (5 bases). The germline gives CDR1 SGDLS, CDR2 YYNGEE. The CDR3 is 16 residues long. V was cut by 0 bases and J by 4 bases, with 14 bases left in between. CDR3 coding DNA: TGTGCCAGCAGCGTAGAAGGCTCCAGACAGGGAAACACCATATATTTT. The encoded protein is CASSVEGSRQGNTIYF.